Listed here is a single TCR beta chain. The source of the sample is a study of blood T cell repertoires in COVID-19. The CDR3 covers 15 residues. V was clipped by 0 bases and J by 6 bases; unmatched bases: 8. CDR1 and CDR2 (germline): LGHNA, YNFKEQ. Grouping used clinical history reported by participants in a survey and questionnaire. The table came from immunoSEQ multiplex PCR; TCRdb's copy has only in-frame clones and leaves some out. The sample has fewer than 200,000 clones; approximately 82% are singletons. The gene calls are TRBV4-2 and TRBJ2-7; 7 bases agree with TRBD1. This sequence was found in a woman aged 45-59 years who had recovered from COVID-19. Sequenced: PBMCs or T cells enriched from blood (not recorded which). DNA for the CDR3: TGTGCCAGCAGCCAAGAGTCGACAGGGATCGGCGAGCAGTACTTC. Translating it yields CASSQESTGIGEQYF.